This TCR beta chain was obtained from a study of beta chain features in type 1 diabetes. Study in general: The samples had 107,917,701 sorted cells examined in all.

Study-wide results and caveats: PCR might pick shorter templates more often, in the same way for patients and controls. Across all four CD4+ subsets, people with type 1 diabetes showed modestly shorter TCRB CDR3s.

Every isolated RNA sample was fully reverse transcribed, so sequencing captured expressed TCRB transcripts. Naive, central memory and regulatory T cell samples yielded around 3.9 million reads on average. The method was immunoSEQ multiplex PCR; TCRdb's version includes in-frame clones alone and lacks a portion of them. The table records 30,000 to 40,000 clones, 50% to 75% of them present only once. CDR1 is SSHAT and CDR2 is FNYEAQ in the germline V gene (reference sequence). The CDR3 consists of 13 residues. Points on this clone: Its specificity is not known. At one end the junction does not follow the germline gene, possibly because of a read error.

The sequencing input was Tregs from blood. The chain carries TRBV7-7 and TRBJ2-1; TRBD1 aligns across 8 bases. The receptor was isolated from a woman in her twenties or thirties in good health. The CDR3 coding sequence is TGTGCTAGCACGTTTGGACAGGGTGGCGAGCAGTTCTTC. It specifies CASTFGQGGEQFF.